This T cell receptor beta chain appears in the sequencing data of a study of blood T cell repertoires in COVID-19. The overall study: In each case, the material was cDNA or gDNA derived from T cells, B-cell-depleted T cells, or PBMCs.

This CDR3 has 15 residues. The germline gives CDR1 MDHEN, CDR2 SYDVKM. V lost 8 bases and J lost 3; bases outside the gene matches: 11. Repertoires were generated with immunoSEQ multiplex PCR, while TCRdb's copy carries only in-frame clones and drops some. The sample records 90,000 or so clones, around 79% being singletons. The sequence derives from a human donor in a cohort sampled during active COVID-19. The sequenced sample consisted of peripheral blood. The chain is built from TRBV28 and TRBJ2-3; 7 nucleotides align to TRBD1. CDR3 sequence: CASLLGGAVTDTQYF. In DNA, the CDR3 is TGTGCCAGCCTTTTAGGGGGCGCAGTGACAGATACGCAGTATTTT.